The clone carrying this T cell receptor beta chain was observed a handful of times. This entry comes from a study of identical twins. A template switching step contributed a universal primer site, while unique molecular identifiers were present in the cDNA. TCRdb re-called the 5' RACE reads with MiXCR, one entry per CDR3 protein. The sample has 430,000 or so distinct CDR3 sequences; roughly 26% are singletons. Trimming removed 5 bases at V and 0 bases at J, with 13 bases between. This CDR3 spans 15 amino acids. Germline assignment: CDR1 SGHRS and CDR2 YFSETQ. These data were also filed under a second study, of T cells expressing NK-cell markers.

The sequencing sample was made of CD4+ T cells sorted from blood. The sequence came from a woman between 18 and 30 years old in good health. This chain links TRBV5-1 with TRBJ2-3; D is unresolved. The CDR3 DNA reads TGCGCCAGCAGTCCTGGTGCCTCTAGCACAGATACGCAGTATTTT. Translating gives CASSPGASSTDTQYF.